This TCR beta chain was sequenced for a study of CD8+ T cells in alopecia areata (dated by TCRdb to 2017 to 2018). With regard to the full study: Treated patients were enrolled in an open-label pilot trial of oral tofacitinib at 5 to 10 mg twice daily for moderate-to-severe alopecia areata. Biopsies were taken from tofacitinib-treated patients at baseline and at 4 and 24 weeks of treatment, and a later scalp biopsy was taken in several of the tofacitinib-treated patients. Scalp clonality was compared across normal scalp (n=4), patchy alopecia areata scalp (n=8), and alopecia totalis/universalis scalp (n=8). In humans, TCRbeta sequencing was performed on scalp tissue and on sorted CD4+ and CD8+ peripheral blood T cells from healthy controls and from patients with patchy or totalis/universalis alopecia areata. The study used high-throughput TCRbeta sequencing to examine T cell clonal expansion in alopecia areata, in both the C3H/HeJ mouse model and human patients. TCRbeta CDR3 regions were amplified by immunoSEQ multiplex PCR using 35 Vbeta forward and 13 Jbeta reverse primers. The RNA source kit depended on sample type: the PAXgene miRNA kit for fixed scalp, the miRNeasy kit for PBMCs, and the RNeasy kit for mouse skin. Tofacitinib was given for 6 to 18 months, followed by 6 months of follow-up off drug to assess delayed response and recurrence. General conclusions and limits of the study: Compared with mice, TCR sequences shared between patients were less clear, possibly partly because of HLA diversity across the patient population. Scalp TCR repertoire analysis is complicated because resident alphabeta T cells in normal human skin are also sequenced, whereas mouse skin is dominated by gammadelta T cells. Lesional scalp, especially in alopecia totalis/universalis, showed higher clonality and more expanded CD8+ clones than normal scalp, suggesting antigenic drive.

CDR1 is given as SGDLS and CDR2 as YYNGEE, both from the germline V gene. For this chain, trimming is 0 bases at the V end and 5 bases at the J end, and the number of junction bases without a gene match is 6. The CDR3 holds 16 amino acids from the cysteine to the phenylalanine. The sequence is cut down to CDR3 DNA, 48 bases in frame from base 1. The sample's time point label, in plain terms: baseline before oral tofacitinib. Lesional scalp punch biopsies and peripheral blood were collected from alopecia areata patients. PBMCs were separated by density centrifugation and stained for CD3, CD4 and CD8, after which CD4+ and CD8+ T cells were sorted on a FACSAria. Library construction relied on the immunoSEQ multiplex PCR assay. To provide template for TCR sequencing, every sample had RNA extracted and reverse transcribed into cDNA. SuperScript III was used to make first-strand cDNA, primed with a 2:1 mix of oligo-dT and random hexamers. Amplification bias was assessed with a synthetic immune receptor repertoire, and residual bias was removed computationally. The original methods were these. Raw reads were preprocessed to remove errors, and CDR3 was defined by IMGT conventions from the conserved cysteine to phenylalanine. Clonality was computed by normalizing Shannon entropy by log2 of the number of productive unique TCRs and subtracting the result from 1. Whether scalp clones were CD4 or CD8 was inferred by matching scalp TCRbeta sequences against CD4 and CD8 repertoires sorted from blood. This is the immuneACCESS table as TCRdb keeps it, with only in-frame sequences that have V and J called. A part of the clones is gone; compared with another copy, unresolved V genes explain less than half, and the rest is unexplained. V, J and clone size reflect that table, while D and trimming were determined from the DNA. In this sample the table shows more than 200,000 clones, about 68% of which occur a single time. The ten largest clones take up approximately 1.2% of the sample.

With regard to this clone: Which antigen it targets is not known. Base qualities are missing; no much larger clone stands one base away.

This sample comprised CD4+ T cells sorted from blood, obtained at week 0. The receptor was isolated from a human donor with alopecia areata. The rearranged segments are TRBV9 and TRBJ2-5, with 11 junctional bases fitting TRBD1. The nucleotides are TGTGCCAGCAGCGTAGCTCGGACAGGGGGCCGGGAGACCCAGTACTTC. It is translated as CASSVARTGGRETQYF. Outside the CDR3, residues come from the reference TRBV9 and TRBJ2-5 proteins, so the full variable domain is: DSGVTQTPKHLITATGQRVTLRCSPRSGDLSVYWYQQSLDQGLQFLIQYYNGEERAKGNILERFSAQQFPDLHSELNLSSLELGDSALYFCASSVARTGGRETQYFGPGTRLLVL.